These 20 T cell receptor beta chains were sequenced from one sample in a study of identical twins. One entry per CDR3 protein, called by TCRdb with MiXCR from the 5' RACE reads. Among nearly 900,000 distinct CDR3 sequences listed, 9% to 15% were seen once. These same records also appear under a second study, on yellow fever vaccine responses in identical twins.

The material sequenced was PBMCs. These TCRs come from a woman aged 18-29 years in good health.

The V call is TRBV12-3 or TRBV12-4, the J call TRBJ2-1, with D hard to call. The CDR3 runs 16 residues. Trimming left V 3 bases short and J 0 bases short, with 12 bases between. The CDR3 spells CASSFFGGSSYNEQFF. In nucleotides, the CDR3 is TGTGCCAGCAGTTTTTTCGGCGGCAGCTCCTACAATGAGCAGTTCTTC.

This clonotype has a handful of counts. This chain uses TRBV20-1 with TRBJ2-1; the D gene is possibly TRBD2 (6 bases). Germline CDR1 is DFQATT and CDR2 is SNEGSKA (reference sequence). There are 14 residues in the CDR3. Between the trimmed V and J ends, which lost 0 bases and 5 bases, there was a span of 11 bases. The DNA of the CDR3 is TGCAGTGCTAGAGACCCTTCGGGGGACAATGAGCAGTTCTTC. Translating it yields CSARDPSGDNEQFF.

This clonotype turned up a few times. This chain connects TRBV5-1 to TRBJ2-7; 10 nucleotides line up with TRBD1. J gave up 2 bases and V 4 bases, and 6 bases lay outside the gene matches. The CDR3 has 15 residues. Germline V gene data show CDR1 as SGHRS and CDR2 as YFSETQ. The CDR3 loop reads CASSVGQGSPYEQYF. CDR3 sequence (DNA): TGCGCCAGCAGCGTGGGACAGGGGTCCCCCTACGAGCAGTACTTC.

In DNA, the CDR3 is TGCGCCAGCAGCTTGGGACAGGAGTTCTGGGCCAACGTCCTGACTTTC. It codes for CASSLGQEFWANVLTF. This chain joins TRBV5-1 and TRBJ2-6; D perhaps matches TRBD1 (6 bases). With 0 bases removed from V and 5 bases from J, the gap between germline ends came to 12 bases. The CDR3 has 16 amino acids. CDR1 is SGHRS, CDR2 YFSETQ, per germline.

The chain employs TRBV10-3 and TRBJ2-7, with 14 bases fitting TRBD2. Unmatched junction bases numbered 3, after V lost 2 bases and J lost 9 bases. The CDR3 covers 14 residues. The germline gives CDR1 ENHRY, CDR2 SYGVKD. In DNA form, the CDR3 reads TGTGCCATCAGTGAGGGACTAGCGGGAGGTGGGCAGTACTTC. This translates into CAISEGLAGGGQYF.

V gene TRBV10-3 combines with J gene TRBJ2-5; TRBD2 matches at 7 bases. This CDR3 is 15 amino acids long. The trim removed 0 bases at V and 5 bases at J, leaving 6 bases unmatched. The V gene's germline CDR1 is ENHRY and CDR2 SYGVKD. This CDR3 is CAISESAGARETQYF. CDR3 coding DNA: TGTGCCATCAGTGAGTCGGCGGGAGCGCGGGAGACCCAGTACTTC.

This clonotype has only a few counts. This chain uses TRBV6-5 with TRBJ2-7; 7 bases are shared with TRBD1. Germline-derived CDR1 and CDR2 are MNHEY and SVGAGI. Trimming cost V 5 bases and J 11 bases; bases outside gene matches: 12. The CDR3 is 13 amino acids. The CDR3 reads CASSNRDSGREYF. Written as DNA, the CDR3 is TGTGCCAGCAGTAACCGGGACAGTGGTCGTGAGTACTTC.

J is TRBJ2-5 and V is TRBV29-1; tentative D call: TRBD2 (6 bases). The CDR3 is made up of 14 amino acids. V was clipped by 7 bases and J by 5 bases, with 20 bases between them. CDR1 SQVTM and CDR2 ANQGSEA come from the germline V gene. The CDR3 is CSGWGGGGSETQYF. CDR3 DNA: TGCAGCGGATGGGGAGGAGGCGGGTCCGAGACCCAGTACTTC.

Many counts were recorded for this clonotype. V gene TRBV12-3 or TRBV12-4 combines with J gene TRBJ2-1; D perhaps matches TRBD1 (5 bases). The CDR3 totals 14 residues. The V end lost 3 bases, the J end lost 9 bases, and 15 bases lay between the germline ends. CDR3 region: CASSFFRSGLEQFF. The CDR3 nucleotides read TGTGCCAGCAGTTTCTTTAGATCAGGGCTTGAGCAGTTCTTC.

This clonotype appeared a few times. The genes are TRBV4-1 and TRBJ1-3; a weak D match, TRBD1 (5 bases). CDR3 length: 13 amino acids. V lost 5 bases and J 8 bases, leaving 13 bases between the germline ends. Germline values: CDR1 MGHRA, CDR2 YSYEKL. The CDR3 DNA sequence: TGCGCCAGCAGCGAGGGGCGGGGAGACACCATATATTTT. Translating it yields CASSEGRGDTIYF.

This clonotype was observed a few times. The V and J genes are TRBV7-8 and TRBJ2-2, with 8 positions matching TRBD2. Germline trimming cut 8 bases from V and 5 bases from J; bases unmatched to any gene: 13. The germline CDR1 and CDR2 sequences are SGHVS and FQNEAQ. The CDR3 is made up of 16 amino acids. The CDR3 nucleotides are TGTGCCAGCCCCCGGTTGACCAGCGGGAGAACCGGGGAGCTGTTTTTT. Amino acid sequence: CASPRLTSGRTGELFF.

The chain is built from TRBV6-5 and TRBJ2-2, with unresolved D. This CDR3 is built from 16 residues. V lost 3 bases, J lost 0 bases, and 11 bases lay in between. CDR1 MNHEY and CDR2 SVGAGI come from the germline V gene. The CDR3 protein is CASSYKPSANTGELFF. Here the CDR3 DNA reads TGTGCCAGCAGTTATAAACCATCCGCGAACACCGGGGAGCTGTTTTTT.

Here the CDR3 reads CASGLVLTYNEQFF. Written as DNA, the CDR3 is TGTGCTAGTGGTTTGGTACTTACCTACAATGAGCAGTTCTTC. This chain links TRBV12-5 with TRBJ2-1; D unresolved. Per the germline V gene, CDR1 is LGHNT and CDR2 is FRNRAP. This CDR3 has 14 amino acids. Trimming removed 0 bases from V and 2 bases from J, with 5 bases in between.

CDR3 sequence reads: CASSDAGTGGYTGELFF. The CDR3 region has the DNA TGTGCCAGCAGTGACGCCGGGACAGGGGGTTACACCGGGGAGCTGTTTTTT. The rearrangement joins TRBV25-1 to TRBJ2-2; 11 bases line up with TRBD1. V shed 3 bases and J 3 bases; nucleotides not matched to a gene: 6. This CDR3 region has 17 residues. From germline, CDR1 is MGHDK and CDR2 SYGVNS. The full variable domain, in which reference TRBV25-1 and TRBJ2-2 provide the parts outside the CDR3, is EADIYQTPRYLVIGTGKKITLECSQTMGHDKMYWYQQDPGMELHLIHYSYGVNSTEKGDLSSESTVSRIRTEHFPLTLESARPSHTSQYLCASSDAGTGGYTGELFFGEGSRLTVL.

A few counts support this clonotype. The J gene is TRBJ1-4, the V gene TRBV10-2, with D maybe TRBD1 (5 bases). V was pared by 7 bases and J by 8 bases, with 14 bases between. Germline CDR1 is WSHSY and CDR2 is SAAADI. The CDR3 totals 13 residues. For the CDR3, the DNA is TGCGCCAGCACCGAGGGCAGGGTAGAAAAACTGTTTTTT. This encodes CASTEGRVEKLFF.

This clonotype was seen a few times. The chain links TRBV7-9 to TRBJ1-4; D might be TRBD1 (6 bases). The CDR3 sequence is 14 residues long. The V gene lost 4 bases and the J gene lost 5 bases, with 11 bases spanning the gap. Germline CDR1 and CDR2: SEHNR and FQNEAQ (reference sequence). CDR3 DNA: TGTGCCAGCAGCTGGGGACAACAGAATGAAAAACTGTTTTTT. The encoded protein is CASSWGQQNEKLFF.

This clonotype was counted a few times. The V and J genes are TRBV3-1 and TRBJ2-1; 8 bases line up with TRBD1. This CDR3 is 15 amino acids long. Trimming removed 0 bases from V and 12 bases from J; junction bases left unmatched: 10. Germline CDR1 is LGHDT and CDR2 is YNNKEL (reference sequence). The CDR3, as DNA: TGTGCCAGCAGCCAAGACGTTAACCGGGACAGGACGCAGTTCTTC. Translated: CASSQDVNRDRTQFF.

This chain links TRBV15 with TRBJ2-7; the D gene is possibly TRBD1 (7 bases). The germline V and J ends were trimmed by 2 bases and 3 bases, with 14 bases remaining between them. Per germline, CDR1 LNHNV and CDR2 YYDKDF (reference sequence). This CDR3 is built from 15 residues. CDR3 in amino acids: CATSRSRQGGYEQYF. The CDR3 DNA follows: TGTGCCACCAGCAGATCAAGACAGGGAGGCTACGAGCAGTACTTC.

This clonotype occurred a few times. This rearrangement joins TRBV27 to TRBJ1-5, with D perhaps TRBD1 (5 bases). Trimming stripped 3 bases from V and 6 bases from J, with 21 bases between. The CDR3 has 17 residues. Per the germline V gene, CDR1 is MNHEY and CDR2 is SMNVEV (reference sequence). Written as DNA, the CDR3 is TGTGCCAGCAGTTTGGGGGGAACGTTGGTGATCCCTCAGCCCCAGCATTTT. This encodes CASSLGGTLVIPQPQHF.

This clonotype was seen ten or more times. The rearrangement links TRBV6-1 to TRBJ1-5, with a tentative D call TRBD1 (6 bases). The V end was cut by 2 bases, the J end by 0 bases, with 8 bases between. The CDR3 is made up of 15 amino acids. Germline V gene data show CDR1 as MNHNS and CDR2 as SASEGT. The CDR3 is CASSEQGFSNQPQHF. In DNA, the CDR3 is TGTGCCAGCAGTGAACAGGGGTTTAGCAATCAGCCCCAGCATTTT.